The 17 T cell receptor beta chains in this list originate from one sample, sequenced in a study of vaccination effects on CD4 cells after COVID-19. Libraries were prepared by immunoSEQ multiplex PCR; TCRdb keeps only in-frame clonotypes and omits some of them. The repertoire holds 65,000 or so clones, 70% to 80% seen once, with 2.8% in the top ten. Antigen-specific CD4+ T cells expanded by the ViraFEST assay with viral peptide pools were then sequenced. The culture ran for about 11 days, and then CD4+ T cells were isolated. Among the vaccine recipients, none had a prior SARS-CoV-2 infection, and nucleocapsid antibodies were negative. These TCRs are of unknown antigen specificity. Sequenced material: CD4+ T cells from PBMCs cultured with HCoV-NL63 spike peptides, taken before COVID-19 vaccination. Receptor source: a human donor who received a COVID-19 vaccine.

J is TRBJ2-3 and V is TRBV15; unclear D gene. Germline V lookup: CDR1 LNHNV, CDR2 YYDKDF (reference sequence). The ends were cut back, 6 bases at V and 3 bases at J, with 10 bases in the middle. The CDR3 has 13 amino acids. The CDR3 is CATRLPGTDTQYF. The CDR3 nucleotides read TGTGCCACCAGACTGCCCGGGACAGATACGCAGTATTTT.

This clone was recorded a few times. The chain recombines TRBV5-4 with TRBJ1-3; D possibly corresponds to TRBD1 (5 bases). The V gene lost 0 bases and the J gene lost 2 bases, with 9 bases spanning the gap. CDR3 length: 15 residues. In germline, CDR1 is SGHNT, CDR2 YYREEE (reference sequence). In nucleotides, the CDR3 is TGTGCCAGCAGCTTGGACAGGTCTCCTGGAAACACCATATATTTT. Translation gives CASSLDRSPGNTIYF. Full variable domain (outside the CDR3, taken from reference TRBV5-4 and TRBJ1-3): ETGVTQSPTHLIKTRGQQVTLRCSSQSGHNTVSWYQQALGQGPQFIFQYYREEENGRGNFPPRFSGLQFPNYSSELNVNALELDDSALYLCASSLDRSPGNTIYFGEGSWLTVV.

This rearrangement joins TRBV12-3 or TRBV12-4 to TRBJ1-5; no firm D call. The CDR3 extends over 12 amino acids. Trimming took off 6 bases at V and 10 bases at J, with 13 bases between the two ends. The CDR3 region is CASRDEPVPQHF. CDR3 DNA sequence: TGTGCCAGCAGGGACGAGCCGGTACCCCAGCATTTT.

The sample holds one count of this clone. This chain joins TRBV5-1 and TRBJ2-5; 10 bases align to TRBD1. The CDR3 runs 14 residues. Losses at the gene ends were 5 bases for V and 5 bases for J; bases not matched to a gene: 6. Germline-derived CDR1 and CDR2 are SGHRS and YFSETQ. CDR3 bases: TGCGCCAGCAGTATGACAGGGGGCGCGGAGACCCAGTACTTC. Residues: CASSMTGGAETQYF.

The gene calls are TRBV15 and TRBJ1-3, with D unresolved. CDR3 length: 14 amino acids. Per the germline V gene, CDR1 is LNHNV and CDR2 is YYDKDF (reference sequence). V was clipped by 3 bases and J by 4 bases, with 10 bases between them. CDR3 sequence (DNA): TGTGCCACCAGCAGCCTTCAGGCCGGAAACACCATATATTTT. Translating it yields CATSSLQAGNTIYF.

The CDR3 protein is CASSTHPGVGGYTF. The DNA for the CDR3 is TGTGCCAGCAGTACCCACCCAGGGGTTGGTGGCTACACCTTC. This chain links TRBV28 with TRBJ1-2; D might be TRBD1 (6 bases). This CDR3 spans 14 amino acids. With 5 bases removed from V and 7 bases from J, the gap between germline ends came to 17 bases. The germline V gene has CDR1 MDHEN and CDR2 SYDVKM.

V usage is TRBV10-2 and J usage is TRBJ2-5; 15 nucleotides align to TRBD2. The trim removed 8 bases at V and 3 bases at J, leaving 7 bases unmatched. The V gene's germline CDR1 is WSHSY and CDR2 SAAADI. This CDR3 comprises 16 residues. DNA of the CDR3: TGCGCCAGCCTTGGGACTAGCGGGGGGAGTGAAGAGACCCAGTACTTC. Its protein product is CASLGTSGGSEETQYF.

This clone was seen more than once but under ten times. This sequence joins TRBV12-3 or TRBV12-4 and TRBJ1-1, with a tentative D call TRBD1 (6 bases). V shed 3 bases and J shed 5 bases, with 10 bases lying between them. The CDR3 runs to 13 residues. CDR3 in DNA: TGTGCCAGCAGTTTGGCAGGGGTAACTGAAGCTTTCTTT. This sequence encodes CASSLAGVTEAFF.

The chain employs TRBV30 and TRBJ1-1, with 7 bases aligning to TRBD1. J gave up 1 base and V 2 bases, and 4 bases lay outside the gene matches. The CDR3 runs 14 residues. CDR1 is GTSNPN, CDR2 SVGIG, per germline (reference sequence). This CDR3 is CAWSPGGGNTEAFF. The CDR3 nucleotides are TGTGCCTGGAGTCCAGGGGGGGGGAACACTGAAGCTTTCTTT.

The chain carries TRBV30 and TRBJ1-6; D unclear. CDR1 GTSNPN and CDR2 SVGIG come from the germline V gene (reference sequence). The CDR3 covers 12 residues. V was cut by 3 bases and J by 7 bases, with 7 bases left in between. CDR3 coding DNA: TGTGCCTGGAGCCAGAGGAATTCACCCCTCCACTTT. Residues: CAWSQRNSPLHF.

V is TRBV7-2 and J is TRBJ2-5, with D perhaps TRBD1 or TRBD2 (6 bases each). Trimming pared 3 bases from V and 4 bases from J, leaving 12 bases between. This CDR3 is built from 14 residues. Germline V CDR1 and CDR2: SGHTA, FQGNSA. Written as DNA, the CDR3 is TGTGCCAGCAGCTTCCCTAGGGGGGCAGAGACCCAGTACTTC. Translating gives CASSFPRGAETQYF.

The CDR3 DNA reads TGTGCCAGCAGCTTGGTGATGGACAGCTCTGGGGCCAACGTCCTGACTTTC. Translated, it gives CASSLVMDSSGANVLTF. This chain connects TRBV5-5 to TRBJ2-6; D perhaps matches TRBD1 (6 bases). Germline V gene sequence: CDR1 SGHKS, CDR2 YYEKEE (reference sequence). Trimming pared 0 bases from V and 0 bases from J, leaving 10 bases between. CDR3 length: 17 residues.

The V call is TRBV19, the J call TRBJ1-5; D is ambiguous. This CDR3 comprises 15 residues. Germline assignment: CDR1 LNHDA and CDR2 SQIVND (reference sequence). V shed 5 bases and J shed 0 bases, with 11 bases lying between them. CDR3 nucleotides: TGTGCCAGTAGTTCGACACCTTATAGCAATCAGCCCCAGCATTTT. It codes for CASSSTPYSNQPQHF.

This clone was counted between two and nine times. This chain links TRBV5-1 with TRBJ2-1; 16 nucleotides align to TRBD2. CDR1 SGHRS and CDR2 YFSETQ come from the germline V gene. The CDR3 is 19 amino acids. Trimming took 4 bases from V and 8 from J; bases not matched to a gene: 15. CDR3 coding DNA: TGCGCCAGCAGCCAGGCACCGGGACTAGCGGGGGGGCCGAGGTATGAGCAGTTCTTC. It yields the protein CASSQAPGLAGGPRYEQFF.

The rearrangement joins TRBV5-8 to TRBJ1-3; TRBD1 aligns across 7 bases. The CDR3 runs 14 residues. Trimming cost V 3 bases and J 4 bases; bases outside gene matches: 4. Germline V gene lookup returns CDR1 SGHTS and CDR2 YDEGEE. CDR3 residues: CASSSPGQGNTIYF. The CDR3 nucleotides read TGTGCCAGCAGCTCACCGGGACAGGGAAACACCATATATTTT.

This chain connects TRBV6-5 to TRBJ1-1; 9 bases match TRBD1. The CDR3 has 12 residues. CDR1 MNHEY and CDR2 SVGAGI come from the germline V gene. V gave up 6 bases and J gave up 11 bases; unmatched junction bases: 7. This chain's CDR3 is CASRSGTGLAFF. The CDR3 DNA reads TGTGCCAGCAGATCCGGGACAGGGCTGGCTTTCTTT.

This clone was seen more than once but under ten times. The J gene is TRBJ1-3, the V gene TRBV3-1 (or the pseudogene TRBV3-2); the D is unclear. Germline CDR1 LGHDT, CDR2 YNNKEL (reference sequence). The CDR3 contains 13 residues. Trimming cost V 4 bases and J 7 bases, with 11 bases left between them. CDR3 in amino acids: CASSLTTRNTIYF. In DNA form, the CDR3 reads TGTGCCAGCAGCCTAACGACGCGGAACACCATATATTTT.